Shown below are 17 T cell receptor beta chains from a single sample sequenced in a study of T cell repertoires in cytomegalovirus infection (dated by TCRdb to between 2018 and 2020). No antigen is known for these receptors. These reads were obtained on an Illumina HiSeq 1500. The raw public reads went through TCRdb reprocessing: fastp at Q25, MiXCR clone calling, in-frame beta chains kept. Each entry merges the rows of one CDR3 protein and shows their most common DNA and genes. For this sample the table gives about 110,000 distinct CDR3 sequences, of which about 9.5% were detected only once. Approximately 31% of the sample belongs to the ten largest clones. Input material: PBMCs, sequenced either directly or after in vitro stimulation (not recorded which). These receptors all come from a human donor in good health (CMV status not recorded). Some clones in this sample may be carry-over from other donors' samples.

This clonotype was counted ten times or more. This CDR3 reads CASRRTVNNEQFF. The CDR3, as DNA: TGTGCCAGCAGACGGACAGTTAACAATGAGCAGTTCTTC. This sequence joins TRBV12-3 or TRBV12-4 and TRBJ2-1; D is possibly TRBD1 (6 bases). The CDR3 covers 13 residues. The V gene lost 6 bases and the J gene lost 5 bases, with 11 bases spanning the gap.

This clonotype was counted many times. CDR3 coding DNA: TGTGCCAGCAGCCCAAGGACTAGCGGGAGTGTGTACGAGCAGTACTTC. Translating gives CASSPRTSGSVYEQYF. The rearrangement joins TRBV7-9 to TRBJ2-7; 13 nucleotides line up with TRBD2. Germline assignment: CDR1 SEHNR and CDR2 FQNEAQ (reference sequence). The CDR3 runs to 16 residues. Trimming removed 5 bases from V and 4 bases from J; junction bases left unmatched: 8.

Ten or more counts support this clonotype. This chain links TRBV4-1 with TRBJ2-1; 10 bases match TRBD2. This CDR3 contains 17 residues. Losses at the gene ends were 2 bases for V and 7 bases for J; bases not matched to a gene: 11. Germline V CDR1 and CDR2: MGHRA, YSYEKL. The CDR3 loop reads CASSQSQITSGKNEQFF. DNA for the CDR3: TGCGCCAGCAGCCAATCCCAGATCACTAGCGGGAAGAATGAGCAGTTCTTC.

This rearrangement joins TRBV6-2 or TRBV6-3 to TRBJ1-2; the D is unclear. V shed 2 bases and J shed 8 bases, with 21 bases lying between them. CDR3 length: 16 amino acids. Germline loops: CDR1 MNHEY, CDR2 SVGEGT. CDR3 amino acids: CASSYSHTEALRGYTF. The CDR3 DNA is TGTGCCAGCAGTTACAGCCACACAGAAGCCCTTAGAGGCTACACCTTC.

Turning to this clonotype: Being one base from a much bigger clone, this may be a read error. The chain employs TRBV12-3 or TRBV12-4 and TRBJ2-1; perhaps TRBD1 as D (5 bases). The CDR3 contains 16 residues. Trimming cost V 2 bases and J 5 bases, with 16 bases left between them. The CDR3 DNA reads TGTGCCAGCAGTTTACGGCGCTCCCTGGGGCACAATGAGCAGTTCTTC. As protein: CASSLRRSLGHNEQFF.

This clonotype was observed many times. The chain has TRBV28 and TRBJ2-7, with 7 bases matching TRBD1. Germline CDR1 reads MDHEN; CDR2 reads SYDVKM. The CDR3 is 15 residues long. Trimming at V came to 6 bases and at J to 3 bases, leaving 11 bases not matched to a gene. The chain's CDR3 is CASSPRDSLFYEQYF. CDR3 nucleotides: TGTGCCAGCAGCCCCCGGGACAGCCTTTTCTACGAGCAGTACTTC.

CDR3 sequence reads: CASSQDHGVNQPQHF. For the CDR3, the DNA is TGCGCCAGCAGCCAAGATCACGGGGTAAATCAGCCCCAGCATTTT. The chain has TRBV4-3 and TRBJ1-5; D is unclear. Trimming removed 0 bases from V and 4 bases from J, with 10 bases in between. This CDR3 comprises 15 residues. CDR1 is LGHNA, CDR2 YSLEER, per germline.

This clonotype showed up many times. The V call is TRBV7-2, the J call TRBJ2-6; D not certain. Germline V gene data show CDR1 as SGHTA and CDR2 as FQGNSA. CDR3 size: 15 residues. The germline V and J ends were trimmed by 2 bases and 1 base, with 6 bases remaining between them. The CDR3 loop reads CASSLLSSGANVLTF. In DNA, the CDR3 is TGTGCCAGCAGCTTACTATCGTCTGGGGCCAACGTCCTGACTTTC. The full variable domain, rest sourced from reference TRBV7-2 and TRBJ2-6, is GAGVSQSPSNKVTEKGKDVELRCDPISGHTALYWYRQSLGQGLEFLIYFQGNSAPDKSGLPSDRFSAERTGGSVSTLTIQRTQQEDSAVYLCASSLLSSGANVLTFGAGSRLTVL.

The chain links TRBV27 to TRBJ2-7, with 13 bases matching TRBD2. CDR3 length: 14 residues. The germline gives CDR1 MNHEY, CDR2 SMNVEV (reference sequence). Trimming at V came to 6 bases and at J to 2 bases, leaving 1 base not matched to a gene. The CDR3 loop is CASRGTSGTYEQYF. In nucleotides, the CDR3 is TGTGCCAGCAGAGGGACTAGCGGGACCTACGAGCAGTACTTC.

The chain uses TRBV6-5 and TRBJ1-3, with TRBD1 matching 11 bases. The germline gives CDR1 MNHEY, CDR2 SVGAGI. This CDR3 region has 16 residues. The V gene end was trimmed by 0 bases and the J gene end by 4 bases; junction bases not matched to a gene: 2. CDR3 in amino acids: CASSYSRDRGGNTIYF. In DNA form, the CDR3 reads TGTGCCAGCAGTTACTCCCGGGACAGGGGGGGAAACACCATATATTTT.

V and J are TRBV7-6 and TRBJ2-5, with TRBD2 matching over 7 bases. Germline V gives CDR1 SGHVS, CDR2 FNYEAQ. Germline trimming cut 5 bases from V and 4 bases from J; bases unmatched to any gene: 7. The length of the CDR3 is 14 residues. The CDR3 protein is CASSPTSWAETQYF. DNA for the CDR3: TGTGCCAGCAGCCCGACTAGCTGGGCAGAGACCCAGTACTTC.

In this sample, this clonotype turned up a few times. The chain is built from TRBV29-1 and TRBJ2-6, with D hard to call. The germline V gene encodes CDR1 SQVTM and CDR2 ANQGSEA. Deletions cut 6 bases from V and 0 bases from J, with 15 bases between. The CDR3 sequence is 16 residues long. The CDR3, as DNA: TGCAGCGTCGTCAGACTGGATGCCTCTGGGGCCAACGTCCTGACTTTC. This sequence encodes CSVVRLDASGANVLTF.

The CDR3 sequence is CASSFATTGSSNQPQHF. The CDR3 nucleotides are TGTGCCAGCAGTTTTGCGACGACAGGGTCGAGCAATCAGCCCCAGCATTTT. J is TRBJ1-5 and V is TRBV27, with TRBD1 matching over 7 bases. V lost 3 bases, J lost 1 base, and 9 bases stayed unmatched. There are 17 residues in the CDR3. CDR1 MNHEY and CDR2 SMNVEV come from the germline V gene (reference sequence).

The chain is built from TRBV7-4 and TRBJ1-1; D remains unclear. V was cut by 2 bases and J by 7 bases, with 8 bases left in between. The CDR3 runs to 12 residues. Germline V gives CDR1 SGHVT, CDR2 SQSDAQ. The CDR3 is CASSLLWGEAFF. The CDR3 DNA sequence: TGTGCCAGCAGCTTACTGTGGGGTGAAGCTTTCTTT.

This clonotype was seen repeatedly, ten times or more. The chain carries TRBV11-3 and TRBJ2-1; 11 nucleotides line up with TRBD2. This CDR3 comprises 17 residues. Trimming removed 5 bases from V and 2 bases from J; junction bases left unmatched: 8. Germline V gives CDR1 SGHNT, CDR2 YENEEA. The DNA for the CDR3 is TGTGCCAGCAGCCCAAACCCGGGACTAGCGGCCTACAATGAGCAGTTCTTC. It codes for CASSPNPGLAAYNEQFF. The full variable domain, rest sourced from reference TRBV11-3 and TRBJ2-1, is EAGVVQSPRYKIIEKKQPVAFWCNPISGHNTLYWYLQNLGQGPELLIRYENEEAVDDSQLPKDRFSAERLKGVDSTLKIQPAELGDSAVYLCASSPNPGLAAYNEQFFGPGTRLTVL.

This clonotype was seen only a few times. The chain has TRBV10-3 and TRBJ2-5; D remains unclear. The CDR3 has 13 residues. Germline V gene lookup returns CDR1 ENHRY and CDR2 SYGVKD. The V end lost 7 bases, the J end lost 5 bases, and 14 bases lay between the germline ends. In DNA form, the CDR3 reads TGTGCCATCATGAAAAGGGAAGGCGAGACCCAGTACTTC. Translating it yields CAIMKREGETQYF.

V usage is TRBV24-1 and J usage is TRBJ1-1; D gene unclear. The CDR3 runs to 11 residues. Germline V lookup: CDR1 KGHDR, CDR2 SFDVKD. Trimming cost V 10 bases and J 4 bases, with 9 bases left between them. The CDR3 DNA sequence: TGTGCCACTCGCTCCTTCACTGAAGCTTTCTTT. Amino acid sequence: CATRSFTEAFF.